The present TCR beta chain was sequenced within a study of CD8+ T cells in alopecia areata. General study findings and limits: The presence of one nonresponder keeps the tie between baseline CD8+ expansion and response uncertain.

Only a few counts were recorded for this clone. What it binds is not known. From germline, CDR1 is KGHSH and CDR2 LQKENI. The CDR3 loop spans 14 amino acids. Trimming shortened V by 1 base and J by 6 bases, and 13 bases separated the two germline ends. Extracted RNA was reverse transcribed, and the resulting cDNA served as sequencing template. Repertoires were generated with immunoSEQ multiplex PCR, while TCRdb's copy carries only in-frame clones and drops some. This table holds roughly 200,000 clones, about 40% found once. The treatment: oral pan-JAK inhibitor, 5-10 mg twice daily. Sequencing used CD4+ T cells sorted from blood, obtained around week 37, from a patient treated with tofacitinib. J is TRBJ2-7 and V is TRBV18; a weak D match, TRBD1 (7 bases). This receptor was obtained from a human donor with alopecia areata. CDR3 nucleotides: TGTGCCAGCTCACCACTGCGGGACAGCGGCGAGCAGTACTTC. Residues: CASSPLRDSGEQYF.